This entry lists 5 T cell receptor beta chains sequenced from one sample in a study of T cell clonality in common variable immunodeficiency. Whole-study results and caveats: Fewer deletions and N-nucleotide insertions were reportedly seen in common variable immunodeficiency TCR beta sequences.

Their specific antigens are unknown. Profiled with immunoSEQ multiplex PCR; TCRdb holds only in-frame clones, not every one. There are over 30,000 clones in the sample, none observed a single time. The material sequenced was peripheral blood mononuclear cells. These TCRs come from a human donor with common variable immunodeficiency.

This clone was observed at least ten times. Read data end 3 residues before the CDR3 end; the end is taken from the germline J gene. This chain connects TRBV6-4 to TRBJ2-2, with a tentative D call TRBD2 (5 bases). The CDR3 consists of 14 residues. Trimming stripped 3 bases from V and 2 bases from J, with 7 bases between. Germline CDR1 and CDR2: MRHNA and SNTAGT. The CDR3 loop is CASSEDFNTGELFF. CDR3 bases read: TGTGCCAGCAGTGAGGACTTTAACACCGGGGAG.

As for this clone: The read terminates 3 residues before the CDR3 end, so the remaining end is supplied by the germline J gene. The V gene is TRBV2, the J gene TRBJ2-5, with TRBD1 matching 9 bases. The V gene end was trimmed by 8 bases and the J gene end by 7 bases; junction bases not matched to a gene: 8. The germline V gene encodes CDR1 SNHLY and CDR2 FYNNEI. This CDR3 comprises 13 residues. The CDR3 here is CASLTGTGWTQYF. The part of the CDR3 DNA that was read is TGTGCCAGCCTTACCGGGACAGGGTGGACC.

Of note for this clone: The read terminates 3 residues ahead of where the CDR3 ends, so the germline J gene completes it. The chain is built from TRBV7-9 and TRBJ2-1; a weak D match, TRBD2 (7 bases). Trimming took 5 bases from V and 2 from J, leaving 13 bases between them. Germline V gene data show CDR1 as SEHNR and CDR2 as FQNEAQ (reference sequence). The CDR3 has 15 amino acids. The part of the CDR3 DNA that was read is TGTGCCAGCAGCCCGGGGGCGGGGGCCTACAATGAG. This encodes CASSPGAGAYNE. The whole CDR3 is CASSPGAGAYNEQFF.

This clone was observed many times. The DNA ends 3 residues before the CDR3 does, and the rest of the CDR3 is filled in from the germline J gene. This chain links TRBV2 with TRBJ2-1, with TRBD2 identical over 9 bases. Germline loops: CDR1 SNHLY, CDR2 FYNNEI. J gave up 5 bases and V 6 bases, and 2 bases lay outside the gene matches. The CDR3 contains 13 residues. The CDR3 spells CASRLAGHNEQFF. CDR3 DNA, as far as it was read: TGTGCCAGCAGGCTAGCGGGGCACAATGAG.

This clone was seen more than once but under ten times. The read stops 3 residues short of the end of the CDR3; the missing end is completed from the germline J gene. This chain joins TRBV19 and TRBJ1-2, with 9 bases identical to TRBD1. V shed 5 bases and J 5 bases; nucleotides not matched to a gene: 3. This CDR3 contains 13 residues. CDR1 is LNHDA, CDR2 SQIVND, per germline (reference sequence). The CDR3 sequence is CASSPDRGYGYTF. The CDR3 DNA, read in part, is TGTGCCAGTAGTCCGGACAGGGGATATGGC.